The clone carrying this T cell receptor (beta chain) was counted many times. What it binds is unknown. This record comes from a study of T-cell reconstitution after alpha-beta-depleted transplantation in children. CDR3 size: 15 residues. Germline values: CDR1 MGHRA, CDR2 YSYEKL. V shed 3 bases and J shed 3 bases, with 12 bases lying between them. Study observations and caveats: In patients about two months after transplant, alpha-beta T cells reportedly arose from several hundred expanded graft clones. At one year after transplant, newly produced T cells mostly accounted for T-cell counts and diversity. TCRbeta diversity was high at day 60 in some patients (a result of surviving recipient T cells and thymic progenitors).

Unique molecular identifiers were incorporated when the TCRbeta library was constructed. TCRdb re-derived calls from the PCR reads in MiXCR, one entry per CDR3 protein. Here the sample spans about 110,000 distinct CDR3 sequences, under 30% being singletons. V usage is TRBV4-1 and J usage is TRBJ2-4; TRBD1 might be the D (5 bases). This receptor was taken from a male patient aged 2-15 years who had a stem cell transplant for chronic granulomatous disease, so the T cells may come from the graft donor. The starting material was PBMCs, mostly from graft donor cells, obtained 180 days after TCRalphabeta/CD19-depleted stem cell transplant. CDR3 residues: CASSHPGRVKNIQYF. DNA of the CDR3: TGCGCCAGCAGCCACCCCGGCAGGGTCAAAAACATTCAGTACTTC.